This T cell receptor beta chain was obtained from a study of blood T cells in healthy people across ages. Details on this clonotype: Its specificity is unknown.

Sample-barcoded 5' priming and a J-beta primer mix drove a second PCR of about 7 to 12 cycles. Via MiXCR, TCRdb re-called the 5' RACE reads, giving one row per CDR3 protein. The table lists some 370,000 distinct CDR3 sequences, about 52% of them singletons. Study-wide points: Changes seen in expanded clonotypes were possibly confounded by donor CMV status left unknown. Relative to aged donors, long-lived donors carried more naive CD4+ cells and displayed higher diversity. Underestimates were what the diversity estimates from one million T cells were considered to be.

This TCR derives from a man aged 55 to 70 in good health. Material: blood.

The CDR3: CASSAPGGRIAGANVLTF. The CDR3 DNA reads as TGTGCCAGCAGTGCTCCCGGGGGGAGGATAGCTGGGGCCAACGTCCTGACTTTC. V usage is TRBV6-1 and J usage is TRBJ2-6; 7 bases agree with TRBD2. Germline V gives CDR1 MNHNS, CDR2 SASEGT. CDR3 length: 18 residues. V lost 4 bases to trimming and J lost 2 bases; unmatched junction nucleotides: 11.